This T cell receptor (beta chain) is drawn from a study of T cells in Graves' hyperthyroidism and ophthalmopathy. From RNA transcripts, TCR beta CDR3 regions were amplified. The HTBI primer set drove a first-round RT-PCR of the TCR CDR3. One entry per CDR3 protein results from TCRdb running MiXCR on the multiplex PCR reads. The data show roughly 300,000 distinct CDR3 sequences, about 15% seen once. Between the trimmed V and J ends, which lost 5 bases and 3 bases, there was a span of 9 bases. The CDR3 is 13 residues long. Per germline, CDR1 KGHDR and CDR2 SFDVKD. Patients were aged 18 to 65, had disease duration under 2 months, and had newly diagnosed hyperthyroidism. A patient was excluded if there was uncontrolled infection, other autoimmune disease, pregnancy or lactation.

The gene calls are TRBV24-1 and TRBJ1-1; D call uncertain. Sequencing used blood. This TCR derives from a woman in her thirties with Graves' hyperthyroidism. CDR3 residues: CATSGWEDTEAFF. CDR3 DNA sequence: TGTGCCACCAGTGGTTGGGAGGACACTGAAGCTTTCTTT.